One and the same sample provided the 14 T cell receptor beta chains below, sequenced in a study of blood T cell repertoires in COVID-19. Here immunoSEQ multiplex PCR was the method, and the copy in TCRdb shows in-frame clones only, minus some. The sample holds about 140,000 clones, around 89% seen once. The sequencing sample was made of peripheral blood. These receptors all come from a human donor with COVID-19, enrolled during active disease. The donor label of this sample is uncertain.

The chain couples TRBV5-1 to TRBJ1-2; D is perhaps TRBD1 (5 bases). Germline CDR1 SGHRS, CDR2 YFSETQ. The CDR3 covers 13 residues. Trimming cost V 1 base and J 3 bases, with 7 bases left between them. CDR3 loop: CASSLSRDYGYTF. In DNA, the CDR3 is TGCGCCAGCAGCTTGTCCAGGGACTATGGCTACACCTTC.

This chain joins TRBV18 and TRBJ2-1, with 8 bases lining up with TRBD1. V was clipped by 1 base and J by 2 bases; unmatched bases: 7. The CDR3 is made up of 17 amino acids. CDR1 and CDR2 from the germline V gene are KGHSH and LQKENI. CDR3 loop: CASSPLPGQEPYNEQFF. CDR3 bases: TGTGCCAGCTCACCACTTCCGGGACAGGAGCCCTACAATGAGCAGTTCTTC.

This rearrangement joins TRBV10-3 to TRBJ1-1; D not certain. The CDR3 consists of 15 residues. V was cut by 9 bases and J by 10 bases, with 27 bases left in between. The germline CDR1 and CDR2 sequences are ENHRY and SYGVKD. CDR3 sequence: CAISVRGDPTLGAFF. As DNA, the CDR3 is TGTGCCATATCCGTCCGCGGGGATCCGACCTTGGGAGCTTTCTTT.

This sequence joins TRBV6-1 and TRBJ2-2; D is unresolved. Germline V gene data show CDR1 as MNHNS and CDR2 as SASEGT. V lost 5 bases and J lost 1, with 8 bases in between. This CDR3 has 14 residues. This CDR3 reads CASSSRRNTGELFF. The CDR3 nucleotides are TGTGCCAGCAGTTCGCGCCGGAACACCGGGGAGCTGTTTTTT.

The chain employs TRBV28 and TRBJ1-3; D ambiguous. The germline gives CDR1 MDHEN, CDR2 SYDVKM. Between the trimmed V and J ends, which lost 5 bases and 0 bases, there was a span of 11 bases. This CDR3 region has 15 residues. The CDR3 sequence: CASSRRAFSGNTIYF. The CDR3 DNA reads as TGTGCCAGCAGTCGGCGGGCCTTCTCTGGAAACACCATATATTTT.

The chain employs TRBV25-1 and TRBJ1-6; D ambiguous. Per germline, CDR1 MGHDK and CDR2 SYGVNS. The CDR3 sequence is 15 residues long. Deletions cut 2 bases from V and 0 bases from J, with 5 bases between. For the CDR3, the DNA is TGTGCCAGCAGTGAAGGGAGCTCCTATAATTCACCCCTCCACTTT. This gives the protein CASSEGSSYNSPLHF.

This clone has just a few counts. The CDR3 loop is CAWRTGGSGELFF. For the CDR3, the DNA is TGTGCCTGGAGAACAGGGGGTTCCGGGGAGCTGTTTTTT. The chain is built from TRBV30 and TRBJ2-2; 8 bases fit TRBD1. The CDR3 spans 13 residues. The V gene's germline CDR1 is GTSNPN and CDR2 SVGIG (reference sequence). J was trimmed by 6 bases and V by 3 bases; bases with no gene match: 3.

The rearrangement uses TRBV19 and TRBJ2-7, with D possibly TRBD1 on 6 matching bases. Between the trimmed V and J ends, which lost 6 bases and 2 bases, there was a span of 11 bases. CDR3 length: 13 amino acids. The germline CDR1 and CDR2 sequences are LNHDA and SQIVND (reference sequence). The CDR3, as DNA: TGTGCCAGTAGCCCGGGACAAGCCTACGAGCAGTACTTC. It specifies CASSPGQAYEQYF.

This chain connects TRBV5-5 to TRBJ1-4; TRBD1 aligns across 9 bases. The CDR3 sequence is 13 residues long. Germline V gene sequence: CDR1 SGHKS, CDR2 YYEKEE (reference sequence). J was trimmed by 7 bases and V by 4 bases; bases with no gene match: 2. The CDR3 DNA reads as TGTGCCAGCAGCGGGGACAGGGCTGAAAAACTGTTTTTT. Translating it yields CASSGDRAEKLFF.

The CDR3 region is CASSPSGVSYNEQFF. The CDR3 nucleotides are TGTGCCAGCAGCCCTAGCGGGGTCTCCTACAATGAGCAGTTCTTC. This rearrangement joins TRBV9 to TRBJ2-1, with TRBD2 matching over 9 bases. CDR1 SGDLS and CDR2 YYNGEE come from the germline V gene. J gave up 0 bases and V 4 bases, and 2 bases lay outside the gene matches. This CDR3 comprises 15 residues.

V gene TRBV18 combines with J gene TRBJ2-1, with D possibly matching TRBD2 (6 bases). The V and J ends lost 6 bases and 7 bases respectively, with 25 bases between them. Germline V gene lookup returns CDR1 KGHSH and CDR2 LQKENI. This CDR3 region has 17 residues. The CDR3 spells CASSLISGVGSVNEQFF. In DNA form, the CDR3 reads TGTGCCAGCTCTCTAATATCGGGAGTTGGGTCAGTGAATGAGCAGTTCTTC.

The chain joins TRBV6-6 to TRBJ1-1; 7 nucleotides align to TRBD1. The CDR3 is 14 amino acids. Germline loops: CDR1 MNHNY, CDR2 SVGAGI (reference sequence). V gave up 7 bases and J gave up 4 bases; unmatched junction bases: 9. The CDR3 region has the DNA TGTGCCAGCAACGCCGGGACAGTGAGCACTGAAGCTTTCTTT. It specifies CASNAGTVSTEAFF.

This rearrangement joins TRBV4-2 to TRBJ2-5; 14 nucleotides agree with TRBD2. The CDR3 totals 21 residues. Germline CDR1 is LGHNA and CDR2 is YNFKEQ. The ends lost 1 base at V and 0 bases at J; junction bases unmatched: 13. CDR3 in amino acids: CASSQVTETSGGVNHQETQYF. CDR3 coding DNA: TGTGCCAGCAGCCAAGTTACCGAGACTAGCGGGGGGGTCAACCACCAAGAGACCCAGTACTTC.

The J gene is TRBJ2-2, the V gene TRBV5-1; tentative D call: TRBD1 (5 bases). Per germline, CDR1 SGHRS and CDR2 YFSETQ. V shed 0 bases and J shed 5 bases, with 11 bases lying between them. The CDR3 totals 15 residues. CDR3 amino acids: CASSLAGPRTGELFF. The CDR3 DNA sequence: TGCGCCAGCAGCTTGGCAGGGCCGAGGACCGGGGAGCTGTTTTTT.